These 32 T cell receptor beta chains came from one sample sequenced in a study of blood T cell repertoires in COVID-19. Some clones are missing from TCRdb's copy, which holds only in-frame ones; the method was immunoSEQ multiplex PCR. The sample has approximately 150,000 clones, about 84% seen once. The sample taken for sequencing was peripheral blood. These receptors were collected from a woman aged 45-65 years with acute or convalescent COVID-19.

The chain recombines TRBV4-1 with TRBJ2-2; 11 nucleotides line up with TRBD1. Germline V CDR1 and CDR2: MGHRA, YSYEKL. The CDR3 consists of 15 residues. With 4 bases clipped from V and 5 bases from J, the junction kept 3 bases outside the gene matches. In nucleotides, the CDR3 is TGCGCCAGCAGCCTTTGGGACAGGGGGACCGGGGAGCTGTTTTTT. This codes for CASSLWDRGTGELFF.

The chain recombines TRBV5-4 with TRBJ1-1; 7 positions match TRBD1. The CDR3 extends over 15 amino acids. V trimming: 4 bases; J trimming: 3 bases; junction bases outside the gene matches: 9. From germline, CDR1 is SGHNT and CDR2 YYREEE (reference sequence). This CDR3 reads CASSEEGGGDTEAFF. The CDR3, as DNA: TGTGCCAGCAGCGAGGAAGGGGGCGGGGACACTGAAGCTTTCTTT. Variable domain in full (rest from reference TRBV5-4 and TRBJ1-1): ETGVTQSPTHLIKTRGQQVTLRCSSQSGHNTVSWYQQALGQGPQFIFQYYREEENGRGNFPPRFSGLQFPNYSSELNVNALELDDSALYLCASSEEGGGDTEAFFGQGTRLTVV.

The CDR3 nucleotides are TGTGCCAGCAGCTTAGTCGGGGGTGGCAACATTCAGTACTTC. Its protein product is CASSLVGGGNIQYF. The rearrangement links TRBV7-2 to TRBJ2-4; D perhaps matches TRBD2 (6 bases). The ends were cut back, 1 base at V and 7 bases at J, with 11 bases in the middle. This CDR3 contains 14 residues. Germline CDR1 is SGHTA and CDR2 is FQGNSA.

The chain has TRBV7-8 and TRBJ1-6; 7 nucleotides agree with TRBD1. With V trimmed by 5 bases and J by 7 bases, 2 bases remained unmatched. The CDR3 sequence is 13 residues long. Germline CDR1 and CDR2: SGHVS and FQNEAQ. Here the CDR3 reads CASSRDSNSPLHF. The DNA of the CDR3 is TGTGCCAGCAGCCGGGACAGCAATTCACCCCTCCACTTT.

The V gene is TRBV6-5, the J gene TRBJ1-1, with TRBD1 identical over 8 bases. V was clipped by 6 bases and J by 9 bases; unmatched bases: 9. The CDR3 covers 13 residues. The V gene's germline CDR1 is MNHEY and CDR2 SVGAGI. CDR3 in amino acids: CASRTAGGDQAFF. In DNA form, the CDR3 reads TGTGCCAGCAGAACTGCAGGGGGCGATCAAGCTTTCTTT.

This CDR3 reads CASRNLRGTEAFF. In DNA form, the CDR3 reads TGTGCCAGCAGAAATCTTAGGGGGACTGAAGCTTTCTTT. The V call is TRBV4-2, the J call TRBJ1-1, with TRBD1 as a possible D gene (6 bases). Germline V CDR1 and CDR2: LGHNA, YNFKEQ. Trimming stripped 6 bases from V and 5 bases from J, with 13 bases between. CDR3 length: 13 residues.

This clone was seen just once. V gene TRBV30 combines with J gene TRBJ1-3; no clear D gene. CDR1 and CDR2 from the germline V gene are GTSNPN and SVGIG (reference sequence). Trimming took off 3 bases at V and 4 bases at J, with 19 bases between the two ends. The CDR3 length is 16 residues. CDR3 DNA sequence: TGTGCCTGGAGACCCTGGGGATCCTCGGGAGGAAACACCATATATTTT. It specifies CAWRPWGSSGGNTIYF. Drawing the rest from reference TRBV30 and TRBJ1-3, the complete variable domain is SQTIHQWPATLVQPVGSPLSLECTVEGTSNPNLYWYRQAAGRGLQLLFYSVGIGQISSEVPQNLSASRPQDRQFILSSKKLLLSDSGFYLCAWRPWGSSGGNTIYFGEGSWLTVV.

The rearrangement joins TRBV3-1 (or the pseudogene TRBV3-2) to TRBJ1-3; D unclear. Germline V gene sequence: CDR1 LGHDT, CDR2 YNNKEL (reference sequence). The CDR3 covers 15 residues. Trimming left V 2 bases short and J 0 bases short, with 8 bases between. CDR3 sequence (DNA): TGTGCCAGCAGCCAATTCCGACTCTCTGGAAACACCATATATTTT. Protein product: CASSQFRLSGNTIYF.

V and J are TRBV7-2 and TRBJ1-5; D remains ambiguous. From germline, CDR1 is SGHTA and CDR2 FQGNSA. V was pared by 0 bases and J by 6 bases, with 6 bases between. There are 13 residues in the CDR3. CDR3 amino acids: CASSLARTQPQHF. CDR3 nucleotides: TGTGCCAGCAGCTTAGCGCGCACTCAGCCCCAGCATTTT. The whole variable domain, filled in from reference TRBV7-2 and TRBJ1-5, reads GAGVSQSPSNKVTEKGKDVELRCDPISGHTALYWYRQSLGQGLEFLIYFQGNSAPDKSGLPSDRFSAERTGGSVSTLTIQRTQQEDSAVYLCASSLARTQPQHFGDGTRLSIL.

This chain joins TRBV6-5 and TRBJ1-1; 7 nucleotides agree with TRBD1. J gave up 8 bases and V 4 bases, and 16 bases lay outside the gene matches. CDR1 and CDR2 from the germline V gene are MNHEY and SVGAGI. The CDR3 consists of 16 residues. The CDR3: CASSSRNRGLHPEAFF. CDR3 nucleotide sequence: TGTGCCAGCAGTTCCAGGAACAGGGGCTTACATCCCGAAGCTTTCTTT.

The gene calls are TRBV7-9 and TRBJ1-4; no definite D call. Looked up from germline, CDR1 is SEHNR and CDR2 is FQNEAQ (reference sequence). The CDR3 has 12 residues. Between the trimmed V and J ends, which lost 4 bases and 8 bases, there was a span of 8 bases. CDR3 sequence: CASSYTGEKLFF. In DNA, the CDR3 is TGTGCCAGCAGCTATACCGGGGAAAAACTGTTTTTT. Full variable domain (rest looked up from reference TRBV7-9 and TRBJ1-4): DTGVSQNPRHKITKRGQNVTFRCDPISEHNRLYWYRQTLGQGPEFLTYFQNEAQLEKSRLLSDRFSAERPKGSFSTLEIQRTEQGDSAMYLCASSYTGEKLFFGSGTQLSVL.

The chain joins TRBV25-1 to TRBJ2-1; 8 nucleotides line up with TRBD2. This CDR3 is 16 amino acids long. CDR1 is MGHDK and CDR2 is SYGVNS in the germline V gene. V lost 4 bases to trimming and J lost 4 bases; unmatched junction nucleotides: 9. The CDR3 is CASSGGYGGVYNEQFF. CDR3 nucleotide sequence: TGTGCCAGCAGTGGCGGGTACGGGGGGGTGTACAATGAGCAGTTCTTC.

This clone has just a few counts. J is TRBJ1-6 and V is TRBV6-4, with D uncertain. The CDR3 has 15 residues. V lost 2 bases, J lost 7 bases, and 12 bases lay in between. In germline, CDR1 is MRHNA, CDR2 SNTAGT. This CDR3 reads CASSDGETTNSPLHF. CDR3 nucleotide sequence: TGTGCCAGCAGTGACGGGGAGACCACCAATTCACCCCTCCACTTT.

The chain has TRBV10-3 and TRBJ1-1; 7 nucleotides line up with TRBD1. CDR3 length equals 15 residues. Trimming at V came to 10 bases and at J to 1 base, leaving 12 bases not matched to a gene. Germline-derived CDR1 and CDR2 are ENHRY and SYGVKD. CDR3 DNA sequence: TGTGCCACCTCTCCCGGACAGGATGGGAACACTGAAGCTTTCTTT. Protein product: CATSPGQDGNTEAFF.

This clone appeared a few times. The CDR3 loop is CASSSTGRNQPQHF. The CDR3 coding sequence is TGTGCCAGCAGTTCGACAGGGAGGAATCAGCCCCAGCATTTT. The V call is TRBV6-2 or TRBV6-3, the J call TRBJ1-5, with 7 bases lining up with TRBD1. V was pared by 4 bases and J by 4 bases, with 4 bases of the junction left unmatched. Per germline, CDR1 MNHEY and CDR2 SVGEGT. The CDR3 extends over 14 amino acids.

The gene calls are TRBV12-5 and TRBJ1-2; TRBD1 matches at 7 bases. V trimming: 3 bases; J trimming: 13 bases; junction bases outside the gene matches: 5. Germline values: CDR1 LGHNT, CDR2 FRNRAP. The CDR3 spans 11 residues. Here the CDR3 reads CASGFDRDITF. CDR3 bases: TGTGCTAGTGGTTTCGACAGGGATATCACCTTC. Based on the CDR3 plus reference TRBV12-5 and TRBJ1-2, the full variable domain is DARVTQTPRHKVTEMGQEVTMRCQPILGHNTVFWYRQTMMQGLELLAYFRNRAPLDDSGMPKDRFSAEMPDATLATLKIQPSEPRDSAVYFCASGFDRDITFGSGTRLTVV.

A remark on this clone: Additional DNA sequences in this sample encode the identical CDR3. The J gene is TRBJ1-2, the V gene TRBV6-5; 7 nucleotides line up with TRBD1. The junction had 4 bases not matched to a gene; V was cut back by 6 bases and J by 6 bases. Germline V gene sequence: CDR1 MNHEY, CDR2 SVGAGI. The CDR3 loop spans 12 amino acids. The CDR3 loop reads CASSKQGNGYTF. CDR3 sequence (DNA): TGTGCCAGCAGCAAACAGGGGAATGGCTACACCTTC.

The chain links TRBV30 to TRBJ1-3; D is perhaps TRBD1 (6 bases). The V end was cut by 4 bases, the J end by 2 bases, with 9 bases between. The CDR3 sequence is 13 residues long. Germline CDR1 GTSNPN, CDR2 SVGIG (reference sequence). CDR3 loop: CAWMGTTGNTIYF. The CDR3 DNA is TGTGCCTGGATGGGGACAACTGGAAACACCATATATTTT.

This chain connects TRBV7-2 to TRBJ2-3, with 8 bases aligning to TRBD2. Germline-derived CDR1 and CDR2 are SGHTA and FQGNSA. V shed 3 bases, J shed 7 bases, and the junction held 12 bases outside the gene matches. CDR3 length equals 16 residues. In nucleotides, the CDR3 is TGTGCCAGCAGCTTGGGCGGGGCTAGCGGGTCTTATACGCAGTATTTT. Its translation: CASSLGGASGSYTQYF.

The sample holds one count of this clone. The V call is TRBV6-5, the J call TRBJ1-1; the D gene is possibly TRBD1 (5 bases). The V end lost 7 bases, the J end lost 2 bases, and 11 bases lay between the germline ends. The CDR3 sequence is 13 residues long. Per the germline V gene, CDR1 is MNHEY and CDR2 is SVGAGI. The CDR3 DNA is TGTGCCAGCATTCTACAGGTTAACACTGAAGCTTTCTTT. Its protein is CASILQVNTEAFF.

This rearrangement joins TRBV5-1 to TRBJ1-1; 7 bases agree with TRBD1. The CDR3 is 16 amino acids. Germline CDR1 SGHRS, CDR2 YFSETQ. Germline trimming cut 4 bases from V and 1 base from J; bases unmatched to any gene: 10. CDR3 loop: CASSQNTGAANTEAFF. The CDR3 DNA reads as TGCGCCAGCAGCCAAAATACAGGGGCGGCGAACACTGAAGCTTTCTTT.

This sequence joins TRBV5-1 and TRBJ2-7, with D possibly matching TRBD2 (6 bases). The CDR3 contains 14 residues. Germline-derived CDR1 and CDR2 are SGHRS and YFSETQ. Trimming took off 4 bases at V and 1 base at J, with 12 bases between the two ends. The CDR3 DNA follows: TGCGCCAGCAGCGAGGGACTCGAGTCCTACGAGCAGTACTTC. Protein product: CASSEGLESYEQYF.

The CDR3 bases are TGTGCCATCAGTGGGGGGTTGACAGGGGTGGGTTCACCCCTCCACTTT. Its protein is CAISGGLTGVGSPLHF. The J gene is TRBJ1-6, the V gene TRBV10-3, with 8 bases that match TRBD1. The germline gives CDR1 ENHRY, CDR2 SYGVKD. The CDR3 covers 16 residues. V lost 4 bases to trimming and J lost 9 bases; unmatched junction nucleotides: 11.

V and J are TRBV27 and TRBJ2-7, with TRBD2 identical over 9 bases. The junction had 5 bases not matched to a gene; V was cut back by 5 bases and J by 0 bases. Germline values: CDR1 MNHEY, CDR2 SMNVEV (reference sequence). There are 15 residues in the CDR3. The CDR3 nucleotides are TGTGCCAGCAGTCAAAGCGGGGGGTTCTCCTACGAGCAGTACTTC. This sequence encodes CASSQSGGFSYEQYF.

Comments on this clone: Mismatch with germline at one junction end may stem from a read error. The rearrangement links TRBV7-9 to TRBJ1-4, with 7 bases fitting TRBD1. This CDR3 contains 15 residues. Germline CDR1 SEHNR, CDR2 FQNEAQ (reference sequence). The DNA of the CDR3 is TGTGCCAGCAGCCCGATGGGACAGTCTAATGACAAACTGTTTTTT. Protein: CASSPMGQSNDKLFF.

The CDR3 loop is CAVRTGGDTEAFF. DNA of the CDR3: TGTGCCGTACGGACAGGGGGGGACACTGAAGCTTTCTTT. The gene calls are TRBV10-3 and TRBJ1-1; TRBD1 matches 10 bases. With 11 bases clipped from V and 3 bases from J, the junction kept 6 bases outside the gene matches. CDR1 is ENHRY and CDR2 is SYGVKD in the germline V gene. This CDR3 contains 13 residues.

V gene TRBV19 combines with J gene TRBJ1-5, with a tentative D call TRBD1 (6 bases). Germline V gives CDR1 LNHDA, CDR2 SQIVND (reference sequence). This CDR3 contains 14 residues. Trimming removed 4 bases at V and 6 bases at J, with 13 bases between. The CDR3 DNA sequence: TGTGCCAGTAGTACCCAGGGGATTCGTCAGCCCCAGCATTTT. Amino acid sequence: CASSTQGIRQPQHF.

This clone was observed once. This chain links TRBV29-1 with TRBJ2-4; 7 bases line up with TRBD1. Germline V gives CDR1 SQVTM, CDR2 ANQGSEA. Trimming at V came to 3 bases and at J to 5 bases, leaving 4 bases not matched to a gene. The CDR3 contains 13 residues. DNA of the CDR3: TGCAGCGTTGATAGTCAGGGGGAAAACATTCAGTACTTC. It translates to CSVDSQGENIQYF.

The chain uses TRBV5-1 and TRBJ1-5, with D possibly TRBD1 on 6 matching bases. The V end lost 4 bases, the J end lost 4 bases, and 15 bases lay between the germline ends. The CDR3 runs to 15 residues. CDR1 and CDR2 (germline): SGHRS, YFSETQ. The DNA for the CDR3 is TGCGCCAGCAGCGAACGGGGGGCCCTTAATCAGCCCCAGCATTTT. It yields the protein CASSERGALNQPQHF.

CDR3 loop: CASSLRGYQHF. The CDR3 nucleotides are TGTGCCAGCAGTTTAAGGGGGTACCAGCATTTT. V usage is TRBV28 and J usage is TRBJ1-5; perhaps TRBD1 as D (6 bases). CDR1 and CDR2 from the germline V gene are MDHEN and SYDVKM. The ends were cut back, 2 bases at V and 12 bases at J, with 8 bases in the middle. This CDR3 contains 11 residues.

The chain couples TRBV2 to TRBJ1-2; D is unresolved. In germline, CDR1 is SNHLY, CDR2 FYNNEI. V lost 4 bases and J lost 8, with 14 bases in between. CDR3 length equals 13 residues. This CDR3 is CASSGGSFVGYTF. DNA of the CDR3: TGTGCCAGCAGTGGTGGCAGTTTCGTCGGCTACACCTTC.

This sequence joins TRBV7-3 and TRBJ1-3; TRBD1 is a possible D gene (5 bases). V was trimmed by 0 bases and J by 8 bases, leaving 11 bases between them. This CDR3 region has 14 residues. CDR1 and CDR2 from the germline V gene are SGHTA and FQGTGA. The CDR3: CASSLTGVADTIYF. The CDR3 DNA sequence: TGTGCCAGCAGCTTAACAGGGGTCGCAGACACCATATATTTT.